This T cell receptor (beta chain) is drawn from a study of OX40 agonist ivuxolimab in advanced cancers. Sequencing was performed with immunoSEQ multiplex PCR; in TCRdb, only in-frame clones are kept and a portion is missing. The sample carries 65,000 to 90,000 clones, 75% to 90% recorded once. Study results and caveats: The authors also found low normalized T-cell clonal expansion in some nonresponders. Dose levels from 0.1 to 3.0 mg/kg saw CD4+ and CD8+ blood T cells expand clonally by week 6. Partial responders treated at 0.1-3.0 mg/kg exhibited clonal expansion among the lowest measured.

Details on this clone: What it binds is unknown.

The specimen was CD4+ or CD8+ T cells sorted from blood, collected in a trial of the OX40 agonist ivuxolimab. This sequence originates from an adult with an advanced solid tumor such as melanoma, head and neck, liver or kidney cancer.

The CDR3 sequence: CASSYSSGSQETQYF. For the CDR3, the DNA is TGTGCCAGCAGTTACTCGAGTGGCTCCCAAGAGACCCAGTACTTC. The chain links TRBV6-5 to TRBJ2-5; D is undetermined. The CDR3 runs 15 residues. Germline V CDR1 and CDR2: MNHEY, SVGAGI. V was shortened by 0 bases and J by 1 base, with 9 bases between the two germline ends.